This T cell receptor beta chain stems from a study of T cells in Graves' hyperthyroidism and ophthalmopathy. RNA transcripts served as the template for amplifying TCR beta CDR3 regions. First-round RT-PCR targeting the TCR CDR3 was performed with the HTBI primer set. Each CDR3 protein gets one entry after TCRdb re-called the multiplex PCR reads with MiXCR. This table has hundreds of thousands of distinct CDR3 sequences, roughly 15% appearing once. A NOSPECS grade of at least 4, a Clinical Activity Score of at least 3 and duration under 3 months were recorded in ophthalmopathy patients. The germline gives CDR1 MNHEY, CDR2 SMNVEV (reference sequence). Trimming removed 3 bases from V and 7 bases from J, with 10 bases in between. The CDR3 sequence is 14 residues long.

Sequenced sample: blood. This TCR was sampled from a woman aged 40 to 50 with Graves' ophthalmopathy. The V and J genes are TRBV27 and TRBJ1-6; D uncertain. The CDR3 protein is CASSFQVQNSPLHF. The CDR3 DNA reads as TGTGCCAGCAGTTTCCAGGTGCAAAATTCACCCCTCCACTTT.